A selection of T cell receptor beta chains follows, all from one sample in a study of CD8+CD57+ T cells in acquired aplastic anemia. Via MiXCR, TCRdb re-called the reads, giving one row per CDR3 protein. The sample has about 120,000 distinct CDR3 sequences; under 60% are singletons. The sequenced material came from sorted CD4+, CD8+, or CD8+CD57+ T cells (not recorded which) from PBMCs. Every receptor here comes from a human donor with aplastic anemia. The CDR3 runs from the conserved cysteine through the conserved F or W. A D gene is named only where the DNA matches it firmly. Size is omitted from some rows. Given values are once, few, many or a class for expanded clones.

>TRBV6-4|NA|15|TRBD1|TRBJ1-6
TGTGCCAGCGGTGACCATGGGACAGGAAATTCACCCCTCCACTTT
CASGDHGTGNSPLHF
>TRBV20-1|NA|14|NA|TRBJ1-5
TGCAGTGCTAGAGGGGGGGCGGAATATCAGCCCCAGCATTTT
CSARGGAEYQPQHF
>TRBV19|NA|14|NA|TRBJ1-6
TGTGCCAATAGTATAGGACAGAACCGTTCACCCCTCCACTTT
CANSIGQNRSPLHF
>TRBV7-8|many|17|NA|TRBJ1-2
TGTGCCAGCAGCTCAAGCAATCCCTCTGGGGTAATTGATGGCTACACCTTC
CASSSSNPSGVIDGYTF
>TRBV3-1|many|13|NA|TRBJ2-1
TGTGCCAGCAGCCCAGCCTCGTGGCACGGGCAGTTCTTC
CASSPASWHGQFF
>TRBV7-9|NA|14|NA|TRBJ1-1
TGTGCCAGCAGCTTACTCACCAGGGCCACTGAAGCTTTCTTT
CASSLLTRATEAFF
>TRBV7-2|NA|13|NA|TRBJ2-7
TGTGCCAGCAGTTCCTCCAGTTCCTACGAGCAGTACTTC
CASSSSSSYEQYF
>TRBV29-1|NA|16|TRBD2|TRBJ2-2
TGCAGCGTTGCTATTAGCGGGAGTGCGAACACCGGGGAGCTGTTTTTT
CSVAISGSANTGELFF
>TRBV7-8|NA|13|TRBD1|TRBJ1-2
TGTGCCAGCAGCCCTAGGACAGGCTATGGCTACACCTTC
CASSPRTGYGYTF
>TRBV4-3|many|13|NA|TRBJ1-1
TGCGCCAGCAGTGGGGACATGAACACTGAAGCTTTCTTT
CASSGDMNTEAFF
>TRBV7-2|NA|14|NA|TRBJ1-1
TGTGCCAGCATCTCGCTAGAGTTGGGCACTGAAGCTTTCTTT
CASISLELGTEAFF
>TRBV20-1|NA|11|NA|TRBJ2-1
TGCAGTGCGGCCCCTGGGGATGAGCAGTTCTTC
CSAAPGDEQFF
>TRBV7-7|NA|14|NA|TRBJ2-5
TGTGCTAGCAGCTTAGGGCCAGGTCAAGAGACCCAGTACTTC
CASSLGPGQETQYF
>TRBV25-1|NA|15|TRBD1|TRBJ2-1
TGTGCCAGCAGTGATATGGGACAGGGCTACAATGAGCAGTTCTTC
CASSDMGQGYNEQFF
>TRBV14|NA|14|NA|TRBJ1-1
TGTGCCAGCAGCCCCCTGGTGAGGGACCCCGAAGCTTTCTTT
CASSPLVRDPEAFF
>TRBV9|many|14|NA|TRBJ2-3
TGTGCCAGCAGCGCGTCTAGCGTCACAGATACGCAGTATTTT
CASSASSVTDTQYF
>TRBV7-8|NA|16|TRBD2|TRBJ2-3
TGTGCCAACACTCTGGTACTAGCGGGGGGGCCAGATACGCAGTATTTT
CANTLVLAGGPDTQYF
>TRBV19|NA|15|NA|TRBJ2-1
TGTGCCAGTAGTTCTAGGATTAGCTCCTACAATGAGCAGTTCTTC
CASSSRISSYNEQFF
>TRBV11-2|NA|14|NA|TRBJ1-6
TGTGCCAGCAGCTCCCGGGGGGCGGGTTCACCCCTCCACTTT
CASSSRGAGSPLHF
>TRBV24-1|NA|14|NA|TRBJ2-2
TGTGCCGCCAGTGCCTCCGATCGCGCCGGGGAGCTGTTTTTT
CAASASDRAGELFF
>TRBV19|NA|11|NA|TRBJ2-7
TGTGCCAACAGAAGGATCTACGAGCAGTACTTC
CANRRIYEQYF
>TRBV11-1|once|16|NA|TRBJ1-6
TGTGCCAGCGACGCCGCGGGCAGACAATATAATTCACCCCTCCACTTT
CASDAAGRQYNSPLHF
>TRBV19|NA|16|NA|TRBJ1-6
TGTGCCAGTACTACCGGTAGGCAGGGGACATTGTCACCCCTCCACTTT
CASTTGRQGTLSPLHF
>TRBV15|NA|15|NA|TRBJ2-3
TGTGCCACCAGCAGAGTTGGAGATAGCACAGATACGCAGTATTTT
CATSRVGDSTDTQYF
>TRBV6-1|many|15|TRBD1|TRBJ2-7
TGTGCCAGCAGTGAAGAGGGGGCGTTCAGCTACGAGCAGTACTTC
CASSEEGAFSYEQYF
>TRBV12-3/TRBV12-4|many|15|NA|TRBJ2-7
TGTGCCAGCAGCCACTCCCGGGACACAGCCTACGAGCAGTACTTC
CASSHSRDTAYEQYF
>TRBV5-5|many|16|NA|TRBJ1-1
TGTGCCAGCAGCTTGGTACTCCTCGAGATGAACACTGAAGCTTTCTTT
CASSLVLLEMNTEAFF
>TRBV7-2|NA|13|NA|TRBJ1-5
TGTGCCAGCAGCTTGCCTACTTATCAGCCCCAGCATTTT
CASSLPTYQPQHF
>TRBV12-3/TRBV12-4|NA|17|TRBD2|TRBJ2-1
TGTGCCAGCAGTCCCAACCGACTAGCGGGGGGGTACAATGAGCAGCTCTTC
CASSPNRLAGGYNEQLF
>TRBV2|NA|16|NA|TRBJ2-1
TGTGCCAGCAGTGGACGGACTCGCCCCCCGTTCAATGAGCAGTTCTTC
CASSGRTRPPFNEQFF
>TRBV2|NA|14|TRBD1|TRBJ2-7
TGTGCCAGCACCGCCGACAGGGGGCCCGACGAGCAGTACTTC
CASTADRGPDEQYF
>TRBV12-5|many|15|NA|TRBJ2-7
TGTGCTAGTGGGAGAGGCGGGGCTGGGTCCTACGAGCAGTACTTC
CASGRGGAGSYEQYF
>TRBV7-7|few|15|TRBD1|TRBJ2-5
TGTGCTAGCAGCTTGACCGGGACAGGGGGCGAGACCCAGTACTTC
CASSLTGTGGETQYF
>TRBV4-1|NA|16|NA|TRBJ2-5
TGCGCCAGCAGCCAAGAAATGGGACAACCACAAGAGACCCAGTACTTC
CASSQEMGQPQETQYF
>TRBV10-3|NA|14|NA|TRBJ1-1
TGTGCCACCAAGGTGGAGGGCCGGAACACTGAAGCTTTCTTT
CATKVEGRNTEAFF
>TRBV19|few|13|TRBD1|TRBJ1-6
TGTGCCAGTACCACTACAGGGGACTCACCCCTCCACTTT
CASTTTGDSPLHF
>TRBV2|many|15|TRBD2|TRBJ2-1
TGTGCCGCCGCCGTCGGGGGGGCGGAGTGGAATGAGCAGTTCTTC
CAAAVGGAEWNEQFF